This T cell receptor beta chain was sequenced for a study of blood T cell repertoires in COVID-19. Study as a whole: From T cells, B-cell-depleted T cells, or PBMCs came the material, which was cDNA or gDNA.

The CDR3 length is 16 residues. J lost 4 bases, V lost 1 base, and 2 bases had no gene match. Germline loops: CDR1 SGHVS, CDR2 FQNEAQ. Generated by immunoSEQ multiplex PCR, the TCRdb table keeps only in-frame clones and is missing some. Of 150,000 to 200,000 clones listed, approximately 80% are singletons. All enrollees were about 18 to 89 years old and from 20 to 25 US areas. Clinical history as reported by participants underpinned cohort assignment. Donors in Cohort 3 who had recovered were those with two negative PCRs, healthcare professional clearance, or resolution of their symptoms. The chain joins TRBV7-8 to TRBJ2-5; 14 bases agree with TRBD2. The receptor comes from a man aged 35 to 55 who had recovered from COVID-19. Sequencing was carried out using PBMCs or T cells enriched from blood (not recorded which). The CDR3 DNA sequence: TGTGCCAGCAGCTTAGTGACTAGCGGGGGGGGAGAGACCCAGTACTTC. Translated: CASSLVTSGGGETQYF.